Here is one T cell receptor beta chain with its context. Germline values: CDR1 LGHNA, CDR2 YNFKEQ. There are 17 residues in the CDR3. The V segment lost 0 bases and the J segment 2 bases; nucleotides outside the gene matches: 6. In the original workflow: Amplification with reference gene primers provided the estimates of nucleated cell counts. Assay: immunoSEQ multiplex PCR; the TCRdb copy retains only in-frame clones and omits some. V and J calls and clone size are those listed in that table; D and trimming were worked out from the DNA. The data show approximately 350,000 clones, approximately 86% seen once. The source of the sample is a study of blood T cell repertoires in COVID-19. Study at large: Collection of acute and convalescent COVID-19 samples took place in the United States, Italy and Spain. The cDNA or gDNA used as material had been derived from T cells, B-cell-depleted T cells, or PBMCs.

Seattle patient enrollment occurred during active infection, with longitudinal follow-up thereafter. The chain couples TRBV4-2 to TRBJ2-3; 9 bases agree with TRBD2. Sequenced material: peripheral blood. This TCR was sampled from a woman aged 60-75 years with COVID-19, enrolled during active disease. This CDR3 reads CASSQDAASGVTDTQYF. The CDR3 DNA sequence: TGTGCCAGCAGCCAAGACGCTGCTAGCGGGGTCACAGATACGCAGTATTTT.